This passage covers 30 T cell receptor beta chains from one sample sequenced in a study of T cell changes during pregnancy in multiple sclerosis. This table comes from immunoSEQ multiplex PCR, and its TCRdb copy is limited to in-frame clones, with some not included. The sample lists 25,000 to 30,000 clones, 75% to 90% seen once, with 0.45% to 0.7% in the top ten. This material consisted of CD4+ T cells from peripheral blood mononuclear cells, taken in the first trimester of pregnancy. The receptors come from a female donor in good health, enrolled as a control in a pregnancy study.

V usage is TRBV27 and J usage is TRBJ1-6; weak D call: TRBD1 (5 bases). V was clipped by 0 bases and J by 6 bases, with 15 bases between them. CDR1 and CDR2 (germline): MNHEY, SMNVEV (reference sequence). The CDR3 is 17 residues long. The CDR3 is CASSLSRRQNPNSPLHF. CDR3 coding DNA: TGTGCCAGCAGTTTATCCCGGCGACAGAACCCTAATTCACCCCTCCACTTT.

The chain uses TRBV2 and TRBJ1-2; unclear D gene. Germline CDR1 and CDR2: SNHLY and FYNNEI. The CDR3 is 14 amino acids. Trimming removed 6 bases at V and 0 bases at J, with 11 bases between. For the CDR3, the DNA is TGTGCCAGCAGCCCGGGATCTTCTAACTATGGCTACACCTTC. Its protein product is CASSPGSSNYGYTF.

The chain couples TRBV5-1 to TRBJ1-6; 9 nucleotides match TRBD1. V shed 4 bases, J shed 14 bases, and the junction held 10 bases outside the gene matches. This CDR3 has 14 amino acids. Looked up from germline, CDR1 is SGHRS and CDR2 is YFSETQ. The CDR3 coding sequence is TGCGCCAGCAGCCGGGACAGGGACTTCCAAGCCCTCCACTTT. Translation: CASSRDRDFQALHF.

This chain connects TRBV15 to TRBJ2-1; the D gene is possibly TRBD1 (6 bases). The CDR3 runs to 17 residues. Germline CDR1 reads LNHNV; CDR2 reads YYDKDF (reference sequence). Deletions cut 0 bases from V and 1 base from J, with 13 bases between. CDR3 loop: CATSRDRGMGSYNEQFF. The CDR3 nucleotides are TGTGCCACCAGCAGAGATAGGGGGATGGGGTCCTACAATGAGCAGTTCTTC.

The chain uses TRBV28 and TRBJ1-1; 7 bases map to TRBD1. The CDR3 sequence is 14 residues long. V was pared by 6 bases and J by 5 bases, with 9 bases of the junction left unmatched. Per germline, CDR1 MDHEN and CDR2 SYDVKM. In nucleotides, the CDR3 is TGTGCCAGCAGAGACCGACAGGGAAAAACTGAAGCTTTCTTT. Amino acid sequence: CASRDRQGKTEAFF.

V gene TRBV2 combines with J gene TRBJ2-5; D is unclear. The length of the CDR3 is 14 residues. V was pared by 7 bases and J by 2 bases, with 14 bases between. CDR1 is SNHLY and CDR2 is FYNNEI in the germline V gene. CDR3 bases: TGTGCCAGCAAATTGAGCGCACCTCAAGAGACCCAGTACTTC. The encoded protein is CASKLSAPQETQYF.

The chain is built from TRBV18 and TRBJ1-5; D is uncertain. V lost 4 bases, J lost 6 bases, and 10 bases lay in between. The germline gives CDR1 KGHSH, CDR2 LQKENI. This CDR3 spans 13 amino acids. The CDR3 spells CASSLRELQPQHF. CDR3 DNA sequence: TGTGCCAGCTCACTCCGTGAGCTTCAGCCCCAGCATTTT.

The gene calls are TRBV10-2 and TRBJ2-3; 9 bases agree with TRBD1. Looked up from germline, CDR1 is WSHSY and CDR2 is SAAADI. Trimming at V came to 6 bases and at J to 6 bases, leaving 10 bases not matched to a gene. The CDR3 is 15 amino acids. Here the CDR3 reads CASRDEGTGLDTQYF. The CDR3 DNA reads TGCGCCAGCAGGGATGAGGGGACAGGGCTTGATACGCAGTATTTT.

The rearrangement links TRBV4-3 to TRBJ2-6, with TRBD2 matching 7 bases. CDR1 and CDR2 (germline): LGHNA, YSLEER. The V segment lost 0 bases and the J segment 4 bases; nucleotides outside the gene matches: 3. The CDR3 is 16 residues long. CDR3 sequence reads: CASSQDRGEGANVLTF. CDR3 in DNA: TGCGCCAGCAGCCAAGATCGGGGGGAGGGGGCCAACGTCCTGACTTTC.

The chain joins TRBV6-4 to TRBJ2-2; TRBD1 is a possible D gene (6 bases). This CDR3 contains 13 residues. The V gene lost 10 bases and the J gene lost 5 bases, with 14 bases spanning the gap. The germline CDR1 and CDR2 sequences are MRHNA and SNTAGT. CDR3 sequence: CATRGQSTGELFF. The CDR3 coding sequence is TGTGCCACCCGAGGACAGTCGACCGGGGAGCTGTTTTTT.

The chain combines TRBV19 with TRBJ1-5, with D perhaps TRBD1 (5 bases). Germline values: CDR1 LNHDA, CDR2 SQIVND (reference sequence). The CDR3 is 14 residues long. The V and J ends lost 7 bases and 0 bases respectively, with 10 bases between them. CDR3 nucleotides: TGTGCCAGTACCCCGGACAATAGCAATCAGCCCCAGCATTTT. It yields the protein CASTPDNSNQPQHF. The full variable domain, with the rest looked up from reference TRBV19 and TRBJ1-5, is DGGITQSPKYLFRKEGQNVTLSCEQNLNHDAMYWYRQDPGQGLRLIYYSQIVNDFQKGDIAEGYSVSREKKESFPLTVTSAQKNPTAFYLCASTPDNSNQPQHFGDGTRLSIL.

The genes are TRBV2 and TRBJ1-5; 8 nucleotides match TRBD1. Germline V lookup: CDR1 SNHLY, CDR2 FYNNEI. V dropped 7 bases and J dropped 5; count of bases not matched to a gene: 10. The CDR3 length is 15 residues. The CDR3 DNA is TGTGCCAGCACCGACGGACAGGGTCTTCATCAGCCCCAGCATTTT. Amino acid sequence: CASTDGQGLHQPQHF.

The CDR3 here is CASRIREVNEQYF. The CDR3, as DNA: TGTGCCTCGCGTATACGGGAGGTCAACGAGCAGTACTTC. The rearrangement links TRBV30 to TRBJ2-7; 7 nucleotides align to TRBD2. Trimming at V came to 7 bases and at J to 5 bases, leaving 11 bases not matched to a gene. The length of the CDR3 is 13 residues. The germline V gene encodes CDR1 GTSNPN and CDR2 SVGIG (reference sequence).

The rearrangement joins TRBV19 to TRBJ1-5; D not certain. Germline CDR1 is LNHDA and CDR2 is SQIVND (reference sequence). The CDR3 is made up of 15 amino acids. V lost 3 bases and J 8 bases, leaving 17 bases between the germline ends. CDR3 DNA: TGTGCCAGTAGTATTATCGGGTCAACCCCAGAGCCCCAGCATTTT. It specifies CASSIIGSTPEPQHF.

The J gene is TRBJ1-1, the V gene TRBV5-6; 7 bases fit TRBD1. The V gene's germline CDR1 is SGHDT and CDR2 YYEEEE. CDR3 length equals 16 residues. Trimming cost V 4 bases and J 4 bases; bases outside gene matches: 13. The CDR3 spells CASSENRGITSTEAFF. As DNA, the CDR3 is TGTGCCAGCAGCGAAAACAGGGGCATAACGAGCACTGAAGCTTTCTTT.

This chain links TRBV6-5 with TRBJ1-2, with TRBD1 identical over 8 bases. V shed 7 bases, J shed 8 bases, and the junction held 12 bases outside the gene matches. Per the germline V gene, CDR1 is MNHEY and CDR2 is SVGAGI. The CDR3 covers 14 residues. The chain's CDR3 is CASKLFTGGGGYTF. Here the CDR3 DNA reads TGTGCCAGCAAGTTGTTCACAGGGGGAGGCGGCTACACCTTC.

The chain has TRBV9 and TRBJ2-3; 8 positions agree with TRBD2. CDR3 length: 18 residues. Germline CDR1 and CDR2: SGDLS and YYNGEE. Trimming at V came to 2 bases and at J to 1 base, leaving 12 bases not matched to a gene. CDR3 protein: CASSVRVAAGVGTDTQYF. The CDR3 DNA reads TGTGCCAGCAGCGTCAGGGTGGCAGCGGGAGTGGGCACAGATACGCAGTATTTT.

This clone has only one observation. The chain uses TRBV2 and TRBJ2-3, with D unresolved. V was pared by 5 bases and J by 5 bases, with 14 bases between. The germline gives CDR1 SNHLY, CDR2 FYNNEI. This CDR3 region has 14 residues. For the CDR3, the DNA is TGTGCCAGCAGTCCCAACGCGGTAGTAGATACGCAGTATTTT. It specifies CASSPNAVVDTQYF. The full variable domain, completed using reference TRBV2 and TRBJ2-3, is EPEVTQTPSHQVTQMGQEVILRCVPISNHLYFYWYRQILGQKVEFLVSFYNNEISEKSEIFDDQFSVERPDGSNFTLKIRSTKLEDSAMYFCASSPNAVVDTQYFGPGTRLTVL.

This clone appeared once. V usage is TRBV7-9 and J usage is TRBJ2-3; 10 bases are a match to TRBD2. The CDR3 runs 16 residues. Per germline, CDR1 SEHNR and CDR2 FQNEAQ (reference sequence). V shed 5 bases and J 2 bases; nucleotides not matched to a gene: 7. The CDR3 sequence is CASSPSSGGHTDTQYF. In nucleotides, the CDR3 is TGTGCCAGCAGCCCATCTAGCGGGGGCCACACAGATACGCAGTATTTT.

The J gene is TRBJ1-5, the V gene TRBV10-2; 9 bases are shared with TRBD1. After removal of 4 bases from V and 7 bases from J, the junction contained 8 bases not matched to a gene. CDR3 length: 15 residues. CDR1 is WSHSY, CDR2 SAAADI, per germline. This chain's CDR3 is CASSAAHRGRQPQHF. Written as DNA, the CDR3 is TGCGCCAGCAGTGCGGCACACAGGGGGCGACAGCCCCAGCATTTT.

This clone was recorded only once. The chain uses TRBV27 and TRBJ1-2; D remains ambiguous. Trimming left V 6 bases short and J 4 bases short, with 15 bases between. The CDR3 covers 14 residues. Germline CDR1 reads MNHEY; CDR2 reads SMNVEV (reference sequence). CDR3 sequence reads: CASRLNRLGYGYTF. DNA of the CDR3: TGTGCCAGCAGATTGAATCGGCTAGGCTATGGCTACACCTTC.

This chain links TRBV6-1 with TRBJ1-6; 11 nucleotides agree with TRBD1. Germline CDR1 is MNHNS and CDR2 is SASEGT. With 4 bases clipped from V and 3 bases from J, the junction kept 8 bases outside the gene matches. The CDR3 loop spans 18 amino acids. The CDR3 DNA sequence: TGTGCCAGCAGTGGCCCAATGGGGACAGGGGGCTATAATTCACCCCTCCACTTT. It is translated as CASSGPMGTGGYNSPLHF.

The V and J genes are TRBV7-9 and TRBJ2-3, with D possibly matching TRBD1 (7 bases). Germline CDR1 reads SEHNR; CDR2 reads FQNEAQ (reference sequence). CDR3 size: 17 residues. Trimming stripped 2 bases from V and 0 bases from J, with 15 bases between. CDR3 region: CASSLTGAGPSTDTQYF. The CDR3 bases are TGTGCCAGCAGCTTAACAGGGGCGGGGCCTAGCACAGATACGCAGTATTTT.

For the CDR3, the DNA is TGTGCCAGCAGCTTCCGGAGCCTCCGGGATGGCTACACCTTC. Its protein is CASSFRSLRDGYTF. V gene TRBV7-2 combines with J gene TRBJ1-2; D not resolved. Trimming shortened V by 3 bases and J by 6 bases, and 14 bases separated the two germline ends. The CDR3 has 14 amino acids. Germline V gene data show CDR1 as SGHTA and CDR2 as FQGNSA. The whole variable domain, remainder taken from reference TRBV7-2 and TRBJ1-2, is GAGVSQSPSNKVTEKGKDVELRCDPISGHTALYWYRQSLGQGLEFLIYFQGNSAPDKSGLPSDRFSAERTGGSVSTLTIQRTQQEDSAVYLCASSFRSLRDGYTFGSGTRLTVV.

This sequence joins TRBV27 and TRBJ2-2; 7 bases are shared with TRBD2. Unmatched junction bases numbered 4, after V lost 5 bases and J lost 4 bases. The length of the CDR3 is 14 residues. From germline, CDR1 is MNHEY and CDR2 SMNVEV (reference sequence). CDR3 DNA sequence: TGTGCCAGCAGTCATCGGGGGGTCACCGGGGAGCTGTTTTTT. This encodes CASSHRGVTGELFF.

The V and J genes are TRBV7-9 and TRBJ2-3; the D gene is possibly TRBD1 (7 bases). In germline, CDR1 is SEHNR, CDR2 FQNEAQ (reference sequence). V was pared by 1 base and J by 5 bases, with 19 bases between. This CDR3 contains 17 residues. The CDR3 here is CASSLGTGGVQGDTQYF. As DNA, the CDR3 is TGTGCCAGCAGCTTAGGGACAGGCGGGGTCCAGGGAGATACGCAGTATTTT. Drawing the rest from reference TRBV7-9 and TRBJ2-3, the complete variable domain is DTGVSQNPRHKITKRGQNVTFRCDPISEHNRLYWYRQTLGQGPEFLTYFQNEAQLEKSRLLSDRFSAERPKGSFSTLEIQRTEQGDSAMYLCASSLGTGGVQGDTQYFGPGTRLTVL.

This clone was counted once. The chain couples TRBV25-1 to TRBJ2-2, with 8 bases matching TRBD2. Germline V gene sequence: CDR1 MGHDK, CDR2 SYGVNS. This CDR3 has 18 amino acids. J was trimmed by 1 base and V by 8 bases; bases with no gene match: 15. CDR3 protein: CASFYRQILAGNTGELFF. The CDR3 DNA is TGTGCCAGCTTCTACCGCCAGATCCTAGCGGGGAACACCGGGGAGCTGTTTTTT.

The V gene is TRBV6-1, the J gene TRBJ2-3; D is possibly TRBD1 (8 bases). Germline V CDR1 and CDR2: MNHNS, SASEGT. V lost 6 bases and J lost 9, with 22 bases in between. The CDR3 consists of 15 residues. This CDR3 reads CASRAVQGGGGTQYF. The CDR3 DNA follows: TGTGCCAGCAGGGCCGTACAGGGGGGGGGTGGCACGCAGTATTTT.

The CDR3 loop reads CASSLAAATNEKLFF. The CDR3 bases are TGCGCCAGCAGCTTGGCCGCGGCAACTAATGAAAAACTGTTTTTT. The rearrangement uses TRBV5-1 and TRBJ1-4; D is unresolved. CDR3 length equals 15 residues. CDR1 SGHRS and CDR2 YFSETQ come from the germline V gene. V lost 0 bases, J lost 0 bases, and 6 bases lay in between.

The chain is built from TRBV7-9 and TRBJ1-6; TRBD1 agrees at 9 bases. V lost 5 bases, J lost 6 bases, and 8 bases stayed unmatched. The CDR3 spans 16 residues. CDR1 is SEHNR, CDR2 FQNEAQ, per germline (reference sequence). CDR3 bases: TGTGCCAGCAGCCCCGGGACAGGGTTCGGTAATTCACCCCTCCACTTT. The encoded protein is CASSPGTGFGNSPLHF.